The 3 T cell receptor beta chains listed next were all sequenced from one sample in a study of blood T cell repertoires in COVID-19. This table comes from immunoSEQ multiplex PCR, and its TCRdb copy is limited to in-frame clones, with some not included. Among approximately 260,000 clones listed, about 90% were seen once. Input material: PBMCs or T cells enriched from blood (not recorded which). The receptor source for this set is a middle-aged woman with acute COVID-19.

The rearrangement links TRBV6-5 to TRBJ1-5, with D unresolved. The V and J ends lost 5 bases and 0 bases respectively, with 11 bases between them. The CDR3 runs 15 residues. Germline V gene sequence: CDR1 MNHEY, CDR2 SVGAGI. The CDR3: CASSPDGDSNQPQHF. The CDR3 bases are TGTGCCAGCAGTCCTGACGGGGATAGCAATCAGCCCCAGCATTTT.

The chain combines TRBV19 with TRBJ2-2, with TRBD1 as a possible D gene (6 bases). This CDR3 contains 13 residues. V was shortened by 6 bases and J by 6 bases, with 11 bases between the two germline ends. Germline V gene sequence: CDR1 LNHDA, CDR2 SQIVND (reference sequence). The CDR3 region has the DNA TGTGCCAGTAGCCTGGGGGCCCCCGGGGAGCTGTTTTTT. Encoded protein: CASSLGAPGELFF.

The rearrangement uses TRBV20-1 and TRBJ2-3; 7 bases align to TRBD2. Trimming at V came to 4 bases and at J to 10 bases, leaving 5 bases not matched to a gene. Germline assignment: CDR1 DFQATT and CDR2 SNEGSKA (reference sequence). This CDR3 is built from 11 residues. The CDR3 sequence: CSAIIGRAQYF. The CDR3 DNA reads TGCAGTGCTATTATAGGGAGGGCGCAGTATTTT.